This T cell receptor (beta chain) is drawn from a study of control samples from healthy donors and cancer patients. TCRdb keeps only in-frame clones here, not all; method: immunoSEQ multiplex PCR. The repertoire holds under 140,000 clones, over 75% seen once, with approximately 3.7% in the top ten. Germline V gene data show CDR1 as LGHDT and CDR2 as YNNKEL (reference sequence). The length of the CDR3 is 15 residues. V lost 5 bases to trimming and J lost 7 bases; unmatched junction nucleotides: 11. This chain uses TRBV3-1 (or the pseudogene TRBV3-2) with TRBJ2-1; 7 nucleotides match TRBD2. This clonotype originated in a woman aged 60 to 75 with lung cancer. Sequenced material: PBMCs. Here the CDR3 DNA reads TGTGCCAGCAGCTACTGGACTAGGGGTGGGAATGAGCAGTTCTTC. Amino acids: CASSYWTRGGNEQFF.